Presented here are 10 T cell receptor beta chains from one specimen sequenced in a study of cytomegalovirus exposure and HLA in healthy donors (dated by TCRdb to about 2017). The protocol used for the library was the immunoSEQ multiplex PCR assay. For the multiplex PCR, a mixture combining 60 forward primers for TCR Vbeta segments and 13 reverse primers for TCR Jbeta segments was used. As stored in TCRdb, this immuneACCESS dataset retains in-frame rearrangements with V and J assigned. A fraction of the clones does not appear; measured against another copy, unresolved V genes explain less than half of the discrepancy, and the remainder lacks a known reason. The sample table records about 140,000 clones; 76% of these occur just once. The top ten hold around 1.8% of the sample. Sequencing was carried out using PBMCs. The origin of the receptors is a female donor in good health and CMV-seropositive.

The chain recombines TRBV2 with TRBJ1-2, with a weak D call TRBD1 (6 bases). Germline V gene lookup returns CDR1 SNHLY and CDR2 FYNNEI. The length of the CDR3 is 14 residues. V was shortened by 4 bases and J by 6 bases, with 15 bases between the two germline ends. CDR3 protein: CASSVQGEADGYTF. The CDR3 coding sequence is TGTGCCAGCAGTGTACAGGGAGAGGCCGATGGCTACACCTTC. The full variable domain, its missing parts supplied by reference TRBV2 and TRBJ1-2, is EPEVTQTPSHQVTQMGQEVILRCVPISNHLYFYWYRQILGQKVEFLVSFYNNEISEKSEIFDDQFSVERPDGSNFTLKIRSTKLEDSAMYFCASSVQGEADGYTFGSGTRLTVV.

The CDR3 sequence: CASGIEETQYF. CDR3 sequence (DNA): TGTGCTAGTGGCATCGAGGAGACCCAGTACTTC. The chain carries TRBV12-5 and TRBJ2-5; D unresolved. This CDR3 contains 11 residues. Trimming took 6 bases from V and 5 from J, leaving 7 bases between them. CDR1 and CDR2 (germline): LGHNT, FRNRAP. Full variable domain (remainder filled in from reference TRBV12-5 and TRBJ2-5): DARVTQTPRHKVTEMGQEVTMRCQPILGHNTVFWYRQTMMQGLELLAYFRNRAPLDDSGMPKDRFSAEMPDATLATLKIQPSEPRDSAVYFCASGIEETQYFGPGTRLLVL.

A few counts support this clone. This chain uses TRBV2 with TRBJ1-4, with TRBD1 as a possible D gene (6 bases). The CDR3 consists of 13 residues. V was cut by 6 bases and J by 8 bases, with 13 bases left in between. Germline V gives CDR1 SNHLY, CDR2 FYNNEI. In DNA form, the CDR3 reads TGTGCCAGCAGCGAGGAGGGGGGGGAAAAACTGTTTTTT. This translates into CASSEEGGEKLFF.

In DNA, the CDR3 is TGTGCCAGCAGTTTATCACTAGCGCCCAATGAGCAGTTCTTC. This sequence encodes CASSLSLAPNEQFF. This chain connects TRBV27 to TRBJ2-1; TRBD2 agrees at 7 bases. The CDR3 length is 14 residues. The J segment lost 6 bases and the V segment lost 0 bases, leaving 2 bases of the junction unmatched. CDR1 MNHEY and CDR2 SMNVEV come from the germline V gene (reference sequence).

The table lists this clone with a few counts. The J gene is TRBJ2-1, the V gene TRBV9; TRBD2 matches 11 bases. Germline lookup yields CDR1 SGDLS and CDR2 YYNGEE. After removal of 6 bases from V and 7 bases from J, the junction contained 12 bases not matched to a gene. The CDR3 covers 16 residues. CDR3 DNA sequence: TGTGCCAGCACGTTAGCGGGAGGGCCTGAAGGTAATGAGCAGTTCTTC. It specifies CASTLAGGPEGNEQFF.

This sequence joins TRBV30 and TRBJ1-5; 10 bases fit TRBD1. Germline CDR1 is GTSNPN and CDR2 is SVGIG (reference sequence). V was clipped by 3 bases and J by 6 bases; unmatched bases: 11. The CDR3 spans 16 residues. In DNA, the CDR3 is TGTGCCTGGAGCTTAACCGGGACAGGGGCCCCTCAGCCCCAGCATTTT. It translates to CAWSLTGTGAPQPQHF.

This sequence joins TRBV30 and TRBJ2-1, with D possibly TRBD2 on 5 matching bases. The CDR3 has 14 amino acids. V was cut by 0 bases and J by 7 bases, with 13 bases left in between. Germline V gene sequence: CDR1 GTSNPN, CDR2 SVGIG (reference sequence). The CDR3 loop is CAWSVRGLGNEQFF. CDR3 DNA: TGTGCCTGGAGTGTACGCGGACTCGGTAATGAGCAGTTCTTC.

CDR3 bases: TGTGCCAGCAGTTTATTTTCAGGGACCGGGGAGCTGTTTTTT. This codes for CASSLFSGTGELFF. This chain connects TRBV27 to TRBJ2-2, with D perhaps matching TRBD1 (5 bases). The CDR3 has 14 residues. CDR1 MNHEY and CDR2 SMNVEV come from the germline V gene (reference sequence). With 1 base removed from V and 5 bases from J, the gap between germline ends came to 8 bases.

The chain recombines TRBV7-9 with TRBJ1-2; the match to TRBD1 covers 7 bases. After removal of 5 bases from V and 7 bases from J, the junction contained 7 bases not matched to a gene. Germline V lookup: CDR1 SEHNR, CDR2 FQNEAQ (reference sequence). The CDR3 has 13 amino acids. The CDR3 DNA is TGTGCCAGCAGCGGGACAGTGGGCGGTGGCTACACCTTC. It encodes CASSGTVGGGYTF.

The chain has TRBV10-2 and TRBJ2-5; 10 bases are a match to TRBD2. CDR1 is WSHSY, CDR2 SAAADI, per germline. The V segment lost 8 bases and the J segment 3 bases; nucleotides outside the gene matches: 3. The length of the CDR3 is 13 residues. The CDR3 loop is CASGGTSEETQYF. CDR3 DNA sequence: TGCGCCAGCGGGGGGACTAGCGAAGAGACCCAGTACTTC.